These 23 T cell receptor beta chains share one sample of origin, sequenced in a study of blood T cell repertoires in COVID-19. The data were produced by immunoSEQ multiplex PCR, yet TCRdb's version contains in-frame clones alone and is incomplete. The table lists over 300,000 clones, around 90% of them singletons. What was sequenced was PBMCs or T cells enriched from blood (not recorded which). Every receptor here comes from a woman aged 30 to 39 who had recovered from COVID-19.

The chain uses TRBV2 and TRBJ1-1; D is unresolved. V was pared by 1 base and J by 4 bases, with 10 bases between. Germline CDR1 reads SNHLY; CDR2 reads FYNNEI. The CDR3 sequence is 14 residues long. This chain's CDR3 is CASSEDLGSTEAFF. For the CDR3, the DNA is TGTGCCAGCAGTGAAGATTTAGGGAGCACTGAAGCTTTCTTT.

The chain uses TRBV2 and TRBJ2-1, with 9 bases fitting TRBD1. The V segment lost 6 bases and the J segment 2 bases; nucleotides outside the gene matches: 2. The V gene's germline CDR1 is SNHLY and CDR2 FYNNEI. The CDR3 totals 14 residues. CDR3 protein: CASRGQGTYNEQFF. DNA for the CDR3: TGTGCCAGCAGGGGACAGGGAACCTACAATGAGCAGTTCTTC.

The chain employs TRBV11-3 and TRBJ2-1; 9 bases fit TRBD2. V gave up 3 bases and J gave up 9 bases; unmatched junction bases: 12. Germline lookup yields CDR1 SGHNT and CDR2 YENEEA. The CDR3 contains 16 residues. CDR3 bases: TGTGCCAGCAGCTTCGGGCGGGGGGGCTACGGAGCTGAGCAGTTCTTC. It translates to CASSFGRGGYGAEQFF.

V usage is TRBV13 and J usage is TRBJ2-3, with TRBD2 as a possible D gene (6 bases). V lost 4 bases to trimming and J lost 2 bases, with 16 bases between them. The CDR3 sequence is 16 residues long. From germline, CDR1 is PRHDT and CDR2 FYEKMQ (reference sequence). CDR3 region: CASSSLTGDLTDTQYF. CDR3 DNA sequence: TGTGCCAGCAGCTCCTTAACGGGGGACCTCACAGATACGCAGTATTTT.

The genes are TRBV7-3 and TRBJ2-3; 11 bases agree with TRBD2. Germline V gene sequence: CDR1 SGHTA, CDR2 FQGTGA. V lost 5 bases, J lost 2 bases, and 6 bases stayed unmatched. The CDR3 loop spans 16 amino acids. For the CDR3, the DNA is TGTGCCAGCAGCCGGGGACTAGCGGCCCTCACAGATACGCAGTATTTT. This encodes CASSRGLAALTDTQYF. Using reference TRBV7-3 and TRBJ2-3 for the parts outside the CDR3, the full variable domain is GAGVSQTPSNKVTEKGKYVELRCDPISGHTALYWYRQSLGQGPEFLIYFQGTGAADDSGLPNDRFFAVRPEGSVSTLKIQRTERGDSAVYLCASSRGLAALTDTQYFGPGTRLTVL.

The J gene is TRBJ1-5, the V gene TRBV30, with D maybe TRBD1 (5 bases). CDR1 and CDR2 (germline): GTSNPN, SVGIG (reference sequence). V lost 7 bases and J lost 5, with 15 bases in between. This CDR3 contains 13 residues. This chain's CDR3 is CASSLGVDQPQHF. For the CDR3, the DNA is TGTGCCTCGTCTTTAGGGGTAGATCAGCCCCAGCATTTT.

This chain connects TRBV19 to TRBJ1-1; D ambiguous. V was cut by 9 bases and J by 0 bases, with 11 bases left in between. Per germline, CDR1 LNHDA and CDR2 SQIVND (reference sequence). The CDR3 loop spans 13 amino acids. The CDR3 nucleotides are TGTGCCAGCAGACATACCATGAACACTGAAGCTTTCTTT. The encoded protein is CASRHTMNTEAFF. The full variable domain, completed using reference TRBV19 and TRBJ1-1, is DGGITQSPKYLFRKEGQNVTLSCEQNLNHDAMYWYRQDPGQGLRLIYYSQIVNDFQKGDIAEGYSVSREKKESFPLTVTSAQKNPTAFYLCASRHTMNTEAFFGQGTRLTVV.

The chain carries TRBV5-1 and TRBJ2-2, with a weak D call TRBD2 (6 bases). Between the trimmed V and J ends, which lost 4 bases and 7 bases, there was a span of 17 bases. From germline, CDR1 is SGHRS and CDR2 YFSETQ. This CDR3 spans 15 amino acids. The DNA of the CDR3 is TGCGCCAGCAGCCATGGTGTCGGGGAGGTCGGGGAGCTGTTTTTT. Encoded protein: CASSHGVGEVGELFF.

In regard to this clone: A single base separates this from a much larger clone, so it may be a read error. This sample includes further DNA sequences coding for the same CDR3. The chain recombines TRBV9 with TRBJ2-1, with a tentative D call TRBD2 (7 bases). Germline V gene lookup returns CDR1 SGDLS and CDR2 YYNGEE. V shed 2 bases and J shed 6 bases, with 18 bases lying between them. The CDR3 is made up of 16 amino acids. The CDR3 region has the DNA TGTGCCAGCAGCGTCGGGGGGCGCGGGGGAGGCAATGAGCAGTTCTTC. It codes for CASSVGGRGGGNEQFF. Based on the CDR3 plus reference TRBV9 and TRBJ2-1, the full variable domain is DSGVTQTPKHLITATGQRVTLRCSPRSGDLSVYWYQQSLDQGLQFLIQYYNGEERAKGNILERFSAQQFPDLHSELNLSSLELGDSALYFCASSVGGRGGGNEQFFGPGTRLTVL.

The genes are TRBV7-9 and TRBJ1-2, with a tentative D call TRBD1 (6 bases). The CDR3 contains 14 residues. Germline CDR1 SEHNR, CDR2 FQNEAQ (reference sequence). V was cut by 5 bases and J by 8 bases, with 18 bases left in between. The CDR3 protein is CASSMGTTQGGYTF. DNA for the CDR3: TGTGCCAGCAGCATGGGCACAACCCAGGGGGGCTACACCTTC.

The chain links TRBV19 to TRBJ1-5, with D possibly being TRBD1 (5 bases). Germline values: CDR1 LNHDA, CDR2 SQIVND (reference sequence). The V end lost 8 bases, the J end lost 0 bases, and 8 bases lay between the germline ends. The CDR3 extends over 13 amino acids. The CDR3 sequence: CASGGYSNQPQHF. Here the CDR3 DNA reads TGTGCCAGTGGGGGGTATAGCAATCAGCCCCAGCATTTT.

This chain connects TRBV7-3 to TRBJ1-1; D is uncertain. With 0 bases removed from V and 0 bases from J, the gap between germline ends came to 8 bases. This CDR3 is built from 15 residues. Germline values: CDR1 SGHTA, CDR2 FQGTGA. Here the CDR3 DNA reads TGTGCCAGCAGCTTAACGGGAGGAATGAACACTGAAGCTTTCTTT. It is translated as CASSLTGGMNTEAFF.

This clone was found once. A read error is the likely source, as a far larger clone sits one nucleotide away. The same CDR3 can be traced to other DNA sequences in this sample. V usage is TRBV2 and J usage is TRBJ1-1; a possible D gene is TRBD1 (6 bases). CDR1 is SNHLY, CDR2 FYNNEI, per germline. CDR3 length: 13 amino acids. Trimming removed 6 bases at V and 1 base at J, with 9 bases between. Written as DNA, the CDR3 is TGTGCCAGCAGCTACAGGGAGAACACTGAAGCTTTCTTT. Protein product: CASSYRENTEAFF.

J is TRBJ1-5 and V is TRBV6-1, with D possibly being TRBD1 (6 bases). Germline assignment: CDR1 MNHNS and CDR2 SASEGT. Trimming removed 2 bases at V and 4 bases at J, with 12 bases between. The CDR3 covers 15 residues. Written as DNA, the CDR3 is TGTGCCAGCAGTGAAACCGGGACAAGAAATCAGCCCCAGCATTTT. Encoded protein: CASSETGTRNQPQHF.

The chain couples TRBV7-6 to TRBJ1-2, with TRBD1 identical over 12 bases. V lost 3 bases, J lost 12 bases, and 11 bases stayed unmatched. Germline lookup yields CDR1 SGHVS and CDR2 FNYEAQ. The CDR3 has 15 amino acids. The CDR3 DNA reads TGTGCCAGCAGCTTGGGACAGGGGGCTCGATCTCCCGACACCTTC. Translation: CASSLGQGARSPDTF. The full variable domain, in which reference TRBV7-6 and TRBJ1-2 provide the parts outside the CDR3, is GAGVSQSPRYKVTKRGQDVALRCDPISGHVSLYWYRQALGQGPEFLTYFNYEAQQDKSGLPNDRFSAERPEGSISTLTIQRTEQRDSAMYRCASSLGQGARSPDTFGSGTRLTVV.

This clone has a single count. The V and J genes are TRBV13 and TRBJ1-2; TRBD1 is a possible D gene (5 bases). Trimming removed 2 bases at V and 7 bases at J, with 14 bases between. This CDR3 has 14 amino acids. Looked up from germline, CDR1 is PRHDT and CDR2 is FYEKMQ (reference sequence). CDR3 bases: TGTGCCAGCAGCTTATCGGGAGGGGTGGTTGGCTACACCTTC. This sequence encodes CASSLSGGVVGYTF.

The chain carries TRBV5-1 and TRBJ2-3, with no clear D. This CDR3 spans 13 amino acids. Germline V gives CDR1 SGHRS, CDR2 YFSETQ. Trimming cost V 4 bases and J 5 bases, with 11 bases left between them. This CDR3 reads CASSPGVVDTQYF. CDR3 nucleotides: TGCGCCAGCAGCCCAGGCGTTGTAGATACGCAGTATTTT.

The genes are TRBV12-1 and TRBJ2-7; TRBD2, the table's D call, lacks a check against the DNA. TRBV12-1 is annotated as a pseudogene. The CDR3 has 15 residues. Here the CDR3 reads CASSEISGGTYEQYF. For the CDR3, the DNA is TGTGCCAGCAGCGAGATTAGCGGGGGAACCTACGAGCAGTACTTC.

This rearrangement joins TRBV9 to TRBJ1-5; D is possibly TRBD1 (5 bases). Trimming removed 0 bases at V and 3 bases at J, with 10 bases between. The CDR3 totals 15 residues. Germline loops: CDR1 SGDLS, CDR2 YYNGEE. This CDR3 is CASSVGGRNNQPQHF. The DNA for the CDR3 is TGTGCCAGCAGCGTAGGGGGGAGGAACAATCAGCCCCAGCATTTT.

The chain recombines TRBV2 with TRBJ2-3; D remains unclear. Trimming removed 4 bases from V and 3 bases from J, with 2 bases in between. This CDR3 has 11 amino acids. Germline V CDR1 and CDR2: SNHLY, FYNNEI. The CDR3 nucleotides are TGTGCCAGCAGTGTAACAGATACGCAGTATTTT. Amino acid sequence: CASSVTDTQYF.

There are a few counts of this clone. This CDR3 is CASRYRSSYNSPLHF. The CDR3 DNA is TGTGCCAGCAGGTACAGGAGCTCCTATAATTCACCCCTCCACTTT. The chain carries TRBV4-2 and TRBJ1-6; D might be TRBD1 (5 bases). V shed 6 bases and J shed 0 bases, with 9 bases lying between them. The CDR3 runs 15 residues. In germline, CDR1 is LGHNA, CDR2 YNFKEQ.

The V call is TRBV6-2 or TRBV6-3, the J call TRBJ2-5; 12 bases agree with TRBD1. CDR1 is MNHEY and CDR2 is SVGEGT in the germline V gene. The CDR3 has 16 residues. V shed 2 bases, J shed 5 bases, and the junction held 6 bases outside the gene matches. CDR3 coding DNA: TGTGCCAGCAGTTACCCCGGGACAGGGGGCTTGGAGACCCAGTACTTC. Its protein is CASSYPGTGGLETQYF.

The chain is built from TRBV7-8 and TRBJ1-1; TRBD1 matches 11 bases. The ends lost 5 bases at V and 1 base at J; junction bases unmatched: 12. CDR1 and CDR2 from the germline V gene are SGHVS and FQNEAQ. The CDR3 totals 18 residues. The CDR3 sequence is CASSRRSGQGVGNTEAFF. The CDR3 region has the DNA TGTGCCAGCAGCAGAAGATCGGGACAGGGGGTGGGGAACACTGAAGCTTTCTTT.